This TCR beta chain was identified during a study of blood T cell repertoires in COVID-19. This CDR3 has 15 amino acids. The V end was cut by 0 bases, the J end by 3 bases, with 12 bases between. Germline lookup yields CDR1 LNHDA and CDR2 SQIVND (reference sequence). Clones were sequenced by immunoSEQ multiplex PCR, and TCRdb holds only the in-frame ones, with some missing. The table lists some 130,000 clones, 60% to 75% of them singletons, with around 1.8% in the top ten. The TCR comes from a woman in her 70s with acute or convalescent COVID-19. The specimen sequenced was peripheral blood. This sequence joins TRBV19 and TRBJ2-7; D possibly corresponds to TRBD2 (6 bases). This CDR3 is CASSIDAGGFYEQYF. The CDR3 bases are TGTGCCAGTAGTATAGATGCCGGGGGTTTCTACGAGCAGTACTTC.